The present entry profiles one T cell receptor beta chain with its context. With 0 bases clipped from V and 5 bases from J, the junction kept 8 bases outside the gene matches. This CDR3 has 15 residues. Germline values: CDR1 GTSNPN, CDR2 SVGIG (reference sequence). Profiled with immunoSEQ multiplex PCR; TCRdb holds only in-frame clones, not every one. There are 200,000 to 250,000 clones in the sample; more than 85% occur only once, and 0.82% lies in the top ten. The data originate from a study of blood T cell repertoires in COVID-19. Sequenced sample: peripheral blood. This sequence originates from a man in his fifties or sixties with COVID-19, enrolled during active disease. The chain links TRBV30 to TRBJ2-7; 9 bases agree with TRBD1. The CDR3 protein is CAWSVQWTGENEQYF. DNA of the CDR3: TGTGCCTGGAGTGTACAGTGGACAGGGGAGAACGAGCAGTACTTC.